Shown below are 22 T cell receptor beta chains from a single sample sequenced in a study of T cell responses to AZD1222 COVID-19 vaccine. The protocol was immunoSEQ multiplex PCR, while the TCRdb copy is restricted to in-frame clones and leaves out a portion. Of about 89,000 clones listed, about 93% are singletons. Specimen: peripheral blood, collected on day 0 of MenACWY control vaccination. These receptors were taken from an adult in good health.

A single count supports this clone. CDR3: CASSHTTGFVGYTF. The CDR3 coding sequence is TGTGCCAGCAGCCATACCACAGGGTTCGTCGGCTACACCTTC. This chain joins TRBV3-1 (or the pseudogene TRBV3-2) and TRBJ1-2, with D possibly TRBD1 on 6 matching bases. The CDR3 extends over 14 amino acids. V lost 3 bases, J lost 8 bases, and 16 bases lay in between. Germline CDR1 reads LGHDT; CDR2 reads YNNKEL (reference sequence).

The chain combines TRBV3-1 (or the pseudogene TRBV3-2) with TRBJ1-2, with D unresolved. Germline loops: CDR1 LGHDT, CDR2 YNNKEL (reference sequence). V lost 1 base to trimming and J lost 8 bases, with 5 bases between them. This CDR3 is built from 11 residues. CDR3 DNA sequence: TGTGCCAGCAGCCAAGCCGGGGGCTACACCTTC. This sequence encodes CASSQAGGYTF.

The rearrangement uses TRBV20-1 and TRBJ2-2; 13 bases line up with TRBD2. This CDR3 has 13 amino acids. Germline V gene lookup returns CDR1 DFQATT and CDR2 SNEGSKA (reference sequence). After removal of 3 bases from V and 10 bases from J, the junction contained 2 bases not matched to a gene. The CDR3 sequence is CSASGLAGVELFF. The CDR3, as DNA: TGCAGTGCTAGTGGACTAGCGGGAGTGGAGCTGTTTTTT.

The V and J genes are TRBV5-1 and TRBJ2-5, with D possibly TRBD2 on 5 matching bases. V was shortened by 7 bases and J by 5 bases, with 15 bases between the two germline ends. CDR1 SGHRS and CDR2 YFSETQ come from the germline V gene. The CDR3 runs to 13 residues. The CDR3 spells CASWTQPGETQYF. Written as DNA, the CDR3 is TGCGCCAGCTGGACGCAACCGGGGGAGACCCAGTACTTC.

The V gene is TRBV6-5, the J gene TRBJ2-7; possibly TRBD2 for D (6 bases). CDR1 and CDR2 (germline): MNHEY, SVGAGI. V gave up 6 bases and J gave up 2 bases, with 11 bases separating them. The CDR3 spans 13 residues. CDR3 in DNA: TGTGCCAGCAGGGCGGGATCGGCCTACGAGCAGTACTTC. The encoded protein is CASRAGSAYEQYF.

The V call is TRBV5-1, the J call TRBJ2-7; 12 nucleotides agree with TRBD2. Trimming removed 4 bases from V and 5 bases from J; junction bases left unmatched: 7. Germline values: CDR1 SGHRS, CDR2 YFSETQ. CDR3 length: 15 residues. The chain's CDR3 is CASSTGLAGGDEQYF. DNA of the CDR3: TGCGCCAGCAGCACGGGACTAGCGGGTGGAGACGAGCAGTACTTC. Combining the CDR3 with reference TRBV5-1 and TRBJ2-7 gives the whole variable domain KAGVTQTPRYLIKTRGQQVTLSCSPISGHRSVSWYQQTPGQGLQFLFEYFSETQRNKGNFPGRFSGRQFSNSRSEMNVSTLELGDSALYLCASSTGLAGGDEQYFGPGTRLTVT.

The chain is built from TRBV6-5 and TRBJ1-6; D uncertain. V was clipped by 4 bases and J by 11 bases, with 9 bases between them. CDR3 length: 12 amino acids. Germline V CDR1 and CDR2: MNHEY, SVGAGI. CDR3 DNA sequence: TGTGCCAGCAGTTCTCCGGGAACACCCCTCCACTTT. It translates to CASSSPGTPLHF.

The chain combines TRBV28 with TRBJ1-6; the match to TRBD1 covers 7 bases. The ends lost 5 bases at V and 7 bases at J; junction bases unmatched: 8. The CDR3 contains 15 residues. In germline, CDR1 is MDHEN, CDR2 SYDVKM. DNA of the CDR3: TGTGCCAGCAGTCCGATAGACAGGGACAATTCACCCCTCCACTTT. As protein: CASSPIDRDNSPLHF.

This sequence joins TRBV19 and TRBJ2-1, with unresolved D. Germline CDR1 LNHDA, CDR2 SQIVND (reference sequence). The germline V and J ends were trimmed by 4 bases and 4 bases, with 8 bases remaining between them. The CDR3 covers 13 residues. Written as DNA, the CDR3 is TGTGCCAGTAGTAAAGGTGGTTACAATGAGCAGTTCTTC. Translating gives CASSKGGYNEQFF.

The count of this clone is one. The rearrangement joins TRBV9 to TRBJ2-3; TRBD1 matches 8 bases. The CDR3 loop spans 16 amino acids. Trimming cost V 4 bases and J 2 bases; bases outside gene matches: 9. The V gene's germline CDR1 is SGDLS and CDR2 YYNGEE. The CDR3, as DNA: TGTGCCAGCAGCCTTAGACCGGGACAGGACACAGATACGCAGTATTTT. This translates into CASSLRPGQDTDTQYF.

The chain links TRBV11-3 to TRBJ1-1; 8 nucleotides match TRBD1. Germline V gene sequence: CDR1 SGHNT, CDR2 YENEEA. This CDR3 is 15 amino acids long. J gave up 5 bases and V 0 bases, and 5 bases lay outside the gene matches. DNA for the CDR3: TGTGCCAGCAGCTTAGATGGAGGGACAGGTACTGAAGCTTTCTTT. Protein product: CASSLDGGTGTEAFF.

The chain links TRBV4-3 to TRBJ1-5; D possibly corresponds to TRBD1 (5 bases). Germline CDR1 and CDR2: LGHNA and YSLEER. The CDR3 consists of 15 residues. Trimming pared 0 bases from V and 7 bases from J, leaving 13 bases between. The CDR3 region has the DNA TGCGCCAGCAGCCAAGATCCGCAGGGCCAACAGCCCCAGCATTTT. Encoded protein: CASSQDPQGQQPQHF.

In DNA form, the CDR3 reads TGTGCCAGCAGCTACTGGGCGCAGGGGAACACTGAAGCTTTCTTT. The encoded protein is CASSYWAQGNTEAFF. V gene TRBV5-8 combines with J gene TRBJ1-1; possibly TRBD1 for D (5 bases). V dropped 3 bases and J dropped 1 base, with 13 bases sitting between them. This CDR3 has 15 residues. The V gene's germline CDR1 is SGHTS and CDR2 YDEGEE. Complete variable domain (other parts from reference TRBV5-8 and TRBJ1-1): EAGVTQSPTHLIKTRGQQATLRCSPISGHTSVYWYQQALGLGLQFLLWYDEGEERNRGNFPPRFSGRQFPNYSSELNVNALELEDSALYLCASSYWAQGNTEAFFGQGTRLTVV.

The CDR3 nucleotides are TGTGCCAGCAGCTCGGGGCGGGACAACGGTTCACCCCTCCACTTT. Its translation is CASSSGRDNGSPLHF. The chain carries TRBV5-4 and TRBJ1-6; the D gene is possibly TRBD1 (6 bases). Trimming left V 3 bases short and J 9 bases short, with 16 bases between. The CDR3 spans 15 residues. Per germline, CDR1 SGHNT and CDR2 YYREEE (reference sequence).

Written as DNA, the CDR3 is TGTGCCAGCAGCCAAGGTAGGGTAGGCTACACCTTC. Residues: CASSQGRVGYTF. The chain uses TRBV3-1 (or the pseudogene TRBV3-2) and TRBJ1-2; no definite D call. Germline V gene data show CDR1 as LGHDT and CDR2 as YNNKEL (reference sequence). CDR3 length equals 12 residues. The germline V and J ends were trimmed by 1 base and 8 bases, with 8 bases remaining between them.

The chain links TRBV12-3 or TRBV12-4 to TRBJ1-2; tentative D call: TRBD1 (5 bases). V lost 3 bases and J lost 1, with 6 bases in between. The length of the CDR3 is 13 residues. CDR3 residues: CASSFGHNYGYTF. The CDR3 coding sequence is TGTGCCAGCAGTTTCGGACATAACTATGGCTACACCTTC.

The chain couples TRBV2 to TRBJ1-1; the D gene is possibly TRBD1 (6 bases). The CDR3 runs 18 residues. Looked up from germline, CDR1 is SNHLY and CDR2 is FYNNEI. Trimming cost V 5 bases and J 1 base, with 23 bases left between them. The CDR3 loop reads CASSLTLAAGASNTEAFF. The CDR3 DNA reads TGTGCCAGCAGTCTTACCTTGGCGGCAGGGGCTTCGAACACTGAAGCTTTCTTT.

This clone was seen only once. The V call is TRBV5-1, the J call TRBJ2-1; D is uncertain. Germline V gives CDR1 SGHRS, CDR2 YFSETQ. The CDR3 is 16 residues long. V lost 3 bases, J lost 5 bases, and 18 bases lay in between. CDR3 region: CASSSGARAFHNEQFF. The CDR3 nucleotides are TGCGCCAGCAGCTCGGGCGCCCGGGCCTTCCACAATGAGCAGTTCTTC.

This clone was seen more than once but under ten times. V usage is TRBV7-2 and J usage is TRBJ2-2; D unresolved. This CDR3 is built from 13 residues. Trimming stripped 5 bases from V and 8 bases from J, with 12 bases between. Per the germline V gene, CDR1 is SGHTA and CDR2 is FQGNSA. Written as DNA, the CDR3 is TGTGCCAGCAGCCCAGACCCTCGGGGGGAGCTGTTTTTT. Encoded protein: CASSPDPRGELFF.

In its sample, this clone was seen once. V and J are TRBV5-1 and TRBJ1-6; D is possibly TRBD1 (6 bases). V dropped 4 bases and J dropped 10 bases, with 21 bases sitting between them. Per the germline V gene, CDR1 is SGHRS and CDR2 is YFSETQ. The length of the CDR3 is 16 residues. The CDR3 here is CASSREARGLQSPLHF. In DNA, the CDR3 is TGCGCCAGCAGCCGAGAAGCTAGGGGGTTGCAATCACCCCTCCACTTT.

The V and J genes are TRBV6-5 and TRBJ2-7; no firm D call. Germline V gene lookup returns CDR1 MNHEY and CDR2 SVGAGI. The V end was cut by 6 bases, the J end by 2 bases, with 14 bases between. The CDR3 loop spans 14 amino acids. The CDR3 DNA reads TGTGCCAGCAGCCCCCCTTCAGCCACCTACGAGCAGTACTTC. Its protein product is CASSPPSATYEQYF.

This chain connects TRBV5-6 to TRBJ1-1; no clear D gene. V lost 4 bases and J 1 base, leaving 11 bases between the germline ends. Per germline, CDR1 SGHDT and CDR2 YYEEEE. This CDR3 is 14 amino acids long. The CDR3 coding sequence is TGTGCCAGCAGCCCCGTTGGTCGGAACACTGAAGCTTTCTTT. Amino acids: CASSPVGRNTEAFF.